Below, 23 T cell receptor beta chains from the same sample are listed, as sequenced in a study of OX40 agonist ivuxolimab in advanced cancers. TCRdb's table, derived via immunoSEQ multiplex PCR, lists solely in-frame clones and lacks some. The top ten hold less than 5% of the sample, which has about 34,000 clones, about nine tenths seen once. The specimen was CD4+ or CD8+ T cells sorted from blood, collected in a trial of the OX40 agonist ivuxolimab. The receptor source for this set is an adult with an advanced solid tumor such as melanoma, head and neck, liver or kidney cancer.

This chain joins TRBV28 and TRBJ2-7; D might be TRBD1 (6 bases). CDR3 length: 16 residues. Germline lookup yields CDR1 MDHEN and CDR2 SYDVKM. The V gene lost 1 base and the J gene lost 2 bases, with 15 bases spanning the gap. The CDR3 DNA reads TGTGCCAGCAGTTTATTGACAGGCGGATATACCTACGAGCAGTACTTC. Translation gives CASSLLTGGYTYEQYF.

The CDR3: CATSRDRGGALVEQYF. CDR3 sequence (DNA): TGTGCCACCAGCAGAGATCGCGGGGGGGCCCTTGTCGAGCAGTACTTC. The chain carries TRBV15 and TRBJ2-7, with 9 bases identical to TRBD2. J was trimmed by 6 bases and V by 0 bases; bases with no gene match: 9. This CDR3 is 16 amino acids long. Germline lookup yields CDR1 LNHNV and CDR2 YYDKDF (reference sequence).

This clone was observed a handful of times. The chain carries TRBV6-5 and TRBJ2-7; possible D gene TRBD1, 5 bases. This CDR3 comprises 15 residues. With 3 bases removed from V and 0 bases from J, the gap between germline ends came to 12 bases. From germline, CDR1 is MNHEY and CDR2 SVGAGI. The CDR3 nucleotides are TGTGCCAGCAGTTATGGCCCTGACAGCTCCTACGAGCAGTACTTC. Translated: CASSYGPDSSYEQYF.

CDR3 nucleotides: TGTGCCAGCAGCACGGGACTAGCGGGGCCCTCGGGTGGCACAGATACGCAGTATTTT. Its translation: CASSTGLAGPSGGTDTQYF. The V gene is TRBV7-2, the J gene TRBJ2-3; TRBD2 matches 13 bases. With 5 bases clipped from V and 1 base from J, the junction kept 12 bases outside the gene matches. Germline V gene lookup returns CDR1 SGHTA and CDR2 FQGNSA. The CDR3 extends over 19 amino acids.

This clone has a single count. The CDR3: CATAGGSTDTQYF. For the CDR3, the DNA is TGTGCCACAGCGGGGGGGAGCACAGATACGCAGTATTTT. The V gene is TRBV19, the J gene TRBJ2-3; 10 nucleotides line up with TRBD2. Germline CDR1 LNHDA, CDR2 SQIVND (reference sequence). J lost 0 bases, V lost 10 bases, and 1 base had no gene match. The CDR3 covers 13 residues.

The chain employs TRBV5-1 and TRBJ1-1, with D possibly being TRBD1 (5 bases). CDR3 length equals 15 residues. In germline, CDR1 is SGHRS, CDR2 YFSETQ. Trimming took 4 bases from V and 4 from J, leaving 17 bases between them. The CDR3 loop reads CASSGGTSFGTEAFF. CDR3 bases: TGCGCCAGCAGCGGGGGGACCTCTTTTGGCACTGAAGCTTTCTTT.

The chain carries TRBV20-1 and TRBJ2-7; no reliable D call. Trimming pared 5 bases from V and 3 bases from J, leaving 8 bases between. The CDR3 spans 11 residues. Germline values: CDR1 DFQATT, CDR2 SNEGSKA (reference sequence). CDR3 sequence (DNA): TGCAGTGCTGGCCCCGGCTACGAGCAGTACTTC. Its translation: CSAGPGYEQYF.

V is TRBV19 and J is TRBJ2-5; a weak D match, TRBD1 (5 bases). CDR3 length: 14 amino acids. The V gene's germline CDR1 is LNHDA and CDR2 SQIVND (reference sequence). The ends were cut back, 1 base at V and 3 bases at J, with 9 bases in the middle. The CDR3 sequence: CASSIVGREETQYF. The CDR3 coding sequence is TGTGCCAGTAGTATAGTAGGCAGGGAAGAGACCCAGTACTTC.

The chain couples TRBV27 to TRBJ2-2; D gene uncertain. Deletions cut 3 bases from V and 1 base from J, with 3 bases between. Germline CDR1 is MNHEY and CDR2 is SMNVEV (reference sequence). The CDR3 runs 13 residues. The CDR3 is CASSFWNTGELFF. The CDR3 DNA follows: TGTGCCAGCAGTTTCTGGAACACCGGGGAGCTGTTTTTT.

The gene calls are TRBV18 and TRBJ2-3; the match to TRBD2 covers 9 bases. Germline V lookup: CDR1 KGHSH, CDR2 LQKENI. V lost 1 base, J lost 0 bases, and 11 bases stayed unmatched. The CDR3 sequence is 19 residues long. The CDR3, as DNA: TGTGCCAGCTCACCACTGGAGACTAGCGGCCTCAAAAGCACAGATACGCAGTATTTT. Its protein is CASSPLETSGLKSTDTQYF.

The chain has TRBV28 and TRBJ1-4; 7 nucleotides agree with TRBD1. In germline, CDR1 is MDHEN, CDR2 SYDVKM. V trimming: 2 bases; J trimming: 8 bases; junction bases outside the gene matches: 2. This CDR3 has 13 amino acids. CDR3 nucleotides: TGTGCCAGCAGTTTAGACAGGGAGGAAAAACTGTTTTTT. Translating it yields CASSLDREEKLFF.

This clone was counted once. The chain's CDR3 is CAISRQEGNTEAFF. The CDR3 nucleotides are TGTGCCATCAGTCGACAGGAGGGGAACACTGAAGCTTTCTTT. The chain combines TRBV10-3 with TRBJ1-1, with a weak D call TRBD1 (6 bases). Germline lookup yields CDR1 ENHRY and CDR2 SYGVKD. Deletions cut 5 bases from V and 1 base from J, with 11 bases between. The CDR3 is 14 residues long.

V gene TRBV7-9 combines with J gene TRBJ2-3; 7 bases agree with TRBD1. The CDR3 runs 17 residues. V shed 2 bases, J shed 5 bases, and the junction held 13 bases outside the gene matches. The V gene's germline CDR1 is SEHNR and CDR2 FQNEAQ (reference sequence). In DNA, the CDR3 is TGTGCCAGCAGCTTAAAGTATAGTCCCGACAGGGAAGATACGCAGTATTTT. It yields the protein CASSLKYSPDREDTQYF.

The chain is built from TRBV6-5 and TRBJ1-3; D not certain. Germline values: CDR1 MNHEY, CDR2 SVGAGI. The V and J ends lost 6 bases and 0 bases respectively, with 9 bases between them. The length of the CDR3 is 14 residues. CDR3 coding DNA: TGTGCCAGCAGAGGACGGCGCTCTGGAAACACCATATATTTT. It translates to CASRGRRSGNTIYF.

The chain couples TRBV5-4 to TRBJ1-4; weak D call: TRBD1 (5 bases). This CDR3 is built from 14 residues. The germline gives CDR1 SGHNT, CDR2 YYREEE (reference sequence). Trimming removed 5 bases from V and 5 bases from J, with 13 bases in between. The CDR3 reads CASSPTRGNEKLFF. CDR3 coding DNA: TGTGCCAGCAGTCCAACAAGGGGCAATGAAAAACTGTTTTTT.

This chain links TRBV10-3 with TRBJ2-4; TRBD2 is a possible D gene (7 bases). The V end lost 4 bases, the J end lost 7 bases, and 11 bases lay between the germline ends. There are 13 residues in the CDR3. CDR1 is ENHRY and CDR2 is SYGVKD in the germline V gene. The CDR3 protein is CAISGGGGNIQYF. Written as DNA, the CDR3 is TGTGCCATCAGTGGAGGGGGGGGTAACATTCAGTACTTC.

V usage is TRBV28 and J usage is TRBJ1-1; D remains ambiguous. The CDR3 length is 12 residues. Germline CDR1 and CDR2: MDHEN and SYDVKM. Trimming took off 6 bases at V and 5 bases at J, with 10 bases between the two ends. The CDR3 DNA reads as TGTGCCAGCAGGGACGGTTGGACTGAAGCTTTCTTT. It codes for CASRDGWTEAFF.

The rearrangement joins TRBV7-2 to TRBJ2-7; 8 nucleotides match TRBD2. The CDR3 runs 13 residues. V was clipped by 5 bases and J by 4 bases; unmatched bases: 4. Germline V lookup: CDR1 SGHTA, CDR2 FQGNSA. The CDR3 spells CASSQLAVYEQYF. The CDR3 DNA follows: TGTGCCAGCAGCCAACTAGCGGTTTACGAGCAGTACTTC.

The rearrangement uses TRBV6-6 and TRBJ1-4, with a possible D match to TRBD1 (5 bases). This CDR3 has 14 residues. Trimming shortened V by 2 bases and J by 8 bases, and 12 bases separated the two germline ends. CDR1 and CDR2 from the germline V gene are MNHNY and SVGAGI (reference sequence). The CDR3 DNA follows: TGTGCCAGCAGTTACGATTCCCGGGGGGAAAAACTGTTTTTT. Protein product: CASSYDSRGEKLFF.

J is TRBJ1-4 and V is TRBV30; tentatively, D is TRBD1 (5 bases). This CDR3 contains 14 residues. Germline V lookup: CDR1 GTSNPN, CDR2 SVGIG (reference sequence). V lost 1 base to trimming and J lost 4 bases, with 10 bases between them. CDR3 loop: CAWSARGFNEKLFF. CDR3 DNA: TGTGCCTGGAGTGCAAGGGGTTTTAATGAAAAACTGTTTTTT.

This clone was observed a single time. The chain combines TRBV29-1 with TRBJ2-1; 8 nucleotides align to TRBD1. The CDR3 extends over 13 amino acids. V trimming: 0 bases; J trimming: 7 bases; junction bases outside the gene matches: 2. Germline CDR1 is SQVTM and CDR2 is ANQGSEA. In DNA form, the CDR3 reads TGCAGCGTTGAAGAGCAGGGGGCGAATGAGCAGTTCTTC. Protein sequence: CSVEEQGANEQFF.

The chain recombines TRBV5-8 with TRBJ1-6, with 10 bases aligning to TRBD1. J was trimmed by 7 bases and V by 4 bases; bases with no gene match: 5. CDR1 and CDR2 from the germline V gene are SGHTS and YDEGEE. The CDR3 has 15 residues. CDR3 residues: CASSPGTGENSPLHF. In DNA form, the CDR3 reads TGTGCCAGCAGCCCCGGGACAGGGGAGAATTCACCCCTCCACTTT.

This chain joins TRBV5-1 and TRBJ2-2; no clear D. Germline values: CDR1 SGHRS, CDR2 YFSETQ. V was trimmed by 2 bases and J by 1 base, leaving 6 bases between them. CDR3 size: 14 residues. The CDR3 loop is CASSFARNTGELFF. The CDR3 DNA reads as TGCGCCAGCAGCTTCGCCAGGAACACCGGGGAGCTGTTTTTT.